Listed here are 12 T cell receptor beta chains from one sample, sequenced in a study of spatial heterogeneity in lung cancer (dated by TCRdb to the late 2010s). What the authors observed across the whole study: The tumor nonsynonymous mutation count correlated with the number of expanded alpha and beta TCRs within the tumor.

The library was obtained by 5' RACE. Sequencing took place on a NextSeq 500. TCRdb trimmed public reads at Q25 via fastp, called clones via MiXCR and kept in-frame beta chains. Every distinct CDR3 protein forms one entry, paired with its most common genes and DNA. This sample lists 7,000 to 8,000 distinct CDR3 sequences; approximately 7.8% were detected once. The ten largest clones take up roughly 4.3% of the sample. No cognate antigen is known for these TCRs. This specimen's time point label, interpreted: sample taken at primary tumor resection. The sequencing used lung tumor tissue, collected at surgery. Every receptor here comes from a male donor with early-stage non-small cell lung cancer.

This clonotype was counted a few times. The library was built for alpha chains, so this beta chain is an off-target read and its size means little. The V call is TRBV6-5, the J call TRBJ1-6; D uncertain. Trimming left V 4 bases short and J 14 bases short, with 15 bases between. Germline V gene data show CDR1 as MNHEY and CDR2 as SVGAGI. This CDR3 has 13 residues. The CDR3 protein is CASSSGRSRALHF. In nucleotides, the CDR3 is TGTGCCAGCAGTTCCGGCCGTTCAAGGGCCCTCCACTTT.

This clonotype was detected ten times or more. Being off target in a library aimed at alpha chains, this beta chain has a size of little meaning. The genes are TRBV2 and TRBJ1-1; D gene uncertain. This CDR3 contains 15 residues. Germline values: CDR1 SNHLY, CDR2 FYNNEI. The V end was cut by 1 base, the J end by 0 bases, with 9 bases between. The CDR3 bases are TGTGCCAGCAGTGAAGGGTTCAGAATGAACACTGAAGCTTTCTTT. This codes for CASSEGFRMNTEAFF.

This clonotype was counted at least ten times. This beta chain represents an off-target read in a library built for alpha chains; its size is of limited meaning. This chain uses TRBV6-1 with TRBJ1-2, with D hard to call. From germline, CDR1 is MNHNS and CDR2 SASEGT. The V and J ends lost 4 bases and 8 bases respectively, with 11 bases between them. The CDR3 runs to 12 residues. CDR3 in amino acids: CASSALATGYTF. The CDR3 coding sequence is TGTGCCAGCAGTGCTCTGGCTACGGGCTACACCTTC.

This clonotype is categorized as medium-sized. This beta chain slipped into a library made for alpha chains as a stray read, so its size is not meaningful. This chain links TRBV6-2 or TRBV6-3 with TRBJ2-1; 9 positions match TRBD2. V was clipped by 6 bases and J by 0 bases; unmatched bases: 0. Germline CDR1 reads MNHEY; CDR2 reads SVGEGT. The CDR3 spans 14 residues. The CDR3 bases are TGTGCCAGCAGAGCGGGAGGCTCCTACAATGAGCAGTTCTTC. It codes for CASRAGGSYNEQFF.

This clonotype is medium-sized within its sample. Found in a library prepared for alpha chains, this beta chain is an off-target read, and its abundance has little meaning. This chain links TRBV11-2 with TRBJ2-1; D not certain. The CDR3 loop spans 15 amino acids. Between the trimmed V and J ends, which lost 5 bases and 7 bases, there was a span of 18 bases. Germline values: CDR1 SGHAT, CDR2 FQNNGV. The CDR3 loop reads CASSRSRWVRNEQFF. The CDR3 DNA sequence: TGTGCCAGCAGCCGATCAAGATGGGTTAGGAATGAGCAGTTCTTC.

In its sample, this clonotype ranks as medium-sized. This beta chain turned up in a library designed for alpha chains; as an off-target read, its abundance says little. For the CDR3, the DNA is TGTGCCAGCAGCTTAAACAGGGACAGGGGAGGAAAAAGCAATCAGCCCCAGCATTTT. Translated, it gives CASSLNRDRGGKSNQPQHF. The chain employs TRBV7-6 and TRBJ1-5, with TRBD1 identical over 10 bases. CDR3 size: 19 residues. CDR1 is SGHVS, CDR2 FNYEAQ, per germline. Germline trimming cut 2 bases from V and 1 base from J; bases unmatched to any gene: 11.

By sample share, this clonotype is medium-sized. This beta chain came through as a stray read in a library set up for alpha chains, and its size says little. This sequence joins TRBV4-3 and TRBJ2-7, with D perhaps given as TRBD1 or TRBD2 (5 bases each). The CDR3 has 14 residues. Germline CDR1 reads LGHNA; CDR2 reads YSLEER. V gave up 5 bases and J gave up 1 base, with 12 bases separating them. The CDR3 nucleotides are TGCGCCAGCAGCACCGGGACGGATTCCTACGAGCAGTACTTC. It codes for CASSTGTDSYEQYF.

This clonotype was observed a handful of times. Being off target in a library aimed at alpha chains, this beta chain has a size of little meaning. This chain links TRBV4-3 with TRBJ1-2; TRBD1 might be the D (5 bases). The germline V and J ends were trimmed by 0 bases and 8 bases, with 10 bases remaining between them. Germline lookup yields CDR1 LGHNA and CDR2 YSLEER. The CDR3 extends over 13 amino acids. CDR3 sequence (DNA): TGCGCCAGCAGCCAAGATAGGGACGGAGGCTACACCTTC. Translation gives CASSQDRDGGYTF.

This clonotype rates as medium-sized. This beta chain turned up in a library designed for alpha chains; as an off-target read, its abundance says little. V and J are TRBV4-1 and TRBJ2-5, with TRBD2 identical over 9 bases. Germline CDR1 and CDR2: MGHRA and YSYEKL. With V trimmed by 3 bases and J by 5 bases, 13 bases remained unmatched. The CDR3 loop spans 17 amino acids. In DNA form, the CDR3 reads TGCGCCAGCAGCCATGTAGCGGGAGCGGCGCGATTGGAGACCCAGTACTTC. The encoded protein is CASSHVAGAARLETQYF.

This clonotype was counted many times. Within a library made for alpha chains, this beta chain is off target, and its count is uninformative. The rearrangement uses TRBV7-3 and TRBJ2-1, with a weak D call TRBD2 (6 bases). Germline V gene data show CDR1 as SGHTA and CDR2 as FQGTGA. This CDR3 has 13 residues. Trimming stripped 0 bases from V and 12 bases from J, with 12 bases between. The CDR3 DNA reads as TGTGCCAGCAGCTTAACGGGACCGGGAGCGCAGTTCTTC. Residues: CASSLTGPGAQFF.

With regard to this clonotype: Given a much more abundant clone one base away, this may be a read error. This beta chain appears as a stray read in a library generated for alpha chains; its size is not informative. The chain joins TRBV4-2 to TRBJ2-7, with TRBD2 as a possible D gene (6 bases). The CDR3 covers 16 residues. CDR1 and CDR2 (germline): LGHNA, YNFKEQ. The DNA of the CDR3 is TGTGCCAGCAGCCCCCAGGCGGGAACCCTCTCCTACAAGCAGTACTTC. Translating gives CASSPQAGTLSYKQYF.

By frequency in the sample, this clonotype is medium-sized (0.01 to 0.1%). Since the library was made to target alpha chains, this beta chain is a stray read and its abundance is not meaningful. V is TRBV6-5 and J is TRBJ2-7, with 13 bases identical to TRBD2. From germline, CDR1 is MNHEY and CDR2 SVGAGI. This CDR3 has 19 amino acids. The V gene end was trimmed by 6 bases and the J gene end by 4 bases; junction bases not matched to a gene: 18. The CDR3 protein is CASRPRRGTSGKNSYEQYF. CDR3 nucleotide sequence: TGTGCCAGCAGACCCAGGAGGGGGACTAGCGGGAAGAATAGTTACGAGCAGTACTTC.